This T cell receptor (beta chain) was captured in a study of cytomegalovirus exposure and HLA in healthy donors. Worth noting for this clone: Antigen specificity is unknown.

Study-wide results and limits: For cytomegalovirus status, the classifier reportedly gave diagnoses with high specificity and sensitivity. Upon later analysis, HLA-associated TCR beta chains proved more clonally expanded than other, equally common chains. Later analysis suggested links between common viral pathogens and several top significant clusters. Roughly even sequencing depth across donors was the assumption behind the presence/absence analyses.

The PCR contained 60 Vbeta and 13 Jbeta primers. Sequenced by immunoSEQ multiplex PCR; TCRdb stores in-frame clones only, minus some. The table includes around 150,000 clones, roughly 83% detected once. Germline CDR1 SGHAT, CDR2 FQNNGV. The CDR3 is 14 residues long. The chain carries TRBV11-2 and TRBJ2-5; D is possibly TRBD2 (6 bases). The J call may be incorrect, as the DNA end agrees better with TRBJ2-7. The TCR originated in a woman aged 18-29 years in good health and CMV-seronegative. Material: PBMCs. The CDR3 DNA reads as TGTGCCAGCAGCTTAGATAGAGGAGGGTTCGAGCAGTACTTC. This translates into CASSLDRGGFEQYF.